A single sample is the source of the 18 T cell receptor beta chains below, sequenced in a study of circulating CD8 cells and anti-PD-1 response in melanoma (dated by TCRdb to 2020 to 2021). Using a BD FACSAria II cell sorter, four subsets defined by PD-1 and/or TIGIT were sorted from live CD3+CD8+TCRalphabeta+ cells. Sequencing was carried out with a NextSeq 500. The QIAseq Immune Repertoire RNA Library Kit, Human TCR Panel, was used to prepare TCR libraries from about 15 ng of total RNA. TCRdb took the public reads, trimmed them with fastp at Q25, ran MiXCR for clone calling and kept in-frame beta chains. Identical CDR3 protein sequences are pooled into one entry, listed with their most common genes and DNA. Counted in this sample were approximately 220 distinct CDR3 sequences; 9.3% of them appeared once. The ten largest clones capture roughly 91% of the sample. The sequencing used CD8+ T cells from PBMCs, collected at baseline or after one month of anti-PD-1 therapy (not recorded which). The receptors were sampled from a human donor with melanoma.

This clonotype is medium-sized in the sample. The chain carries TRBV4-1 and TRBJ1-6; a possible D gene is TRBD1 (6 bases). Trimming took off 1 base at V and 3 bases at J, with 7 bases between the two ends. This CDR3 spans 15 amino acids. CDR1 is MGHRA, CDR2 YSYEKL, per germline. This CDR3 reads CASSQATGYNSPLHF. In nucleotides, the CDR3 is TGCGCCAGCAGCCAAGCGACAGGCTATAATTCACCCCTCCACTTT.

By its share, this clonotype is medium-sized. This chain uses TRBV20-1 with TRBJ1-5; D ambiguous. CDR1 and CDR2 (germline): DFQATT, SNEGSKA (reference sequence). This CDR3 contains 11 residues. Deletions cut 1 base from V and 9 bases from J, with 7 bases between. The CDR3 loop reads CSARGTGPQHF. The CDR3 nucleotides are TGCAGTGCTAGAGGCACGGGGCCCCAGCATTTT.

This clonotype has only a few counts. V and J are TRBV20-1 and TRBJ2-4, with 8 bases identical to TRBD1. Germline V gene data show CDR1 as DFQATT and CDR2 as SNEGSKA (reference sequence). Trimming cost V 3 bases and J 8 bases; bases outside gene matches: 12. The CDR3 sequence is 15 residues long. CDR3 coding DNA: TGCAGTGCTAGGGACAGGGAGGACCTTTGGGACATTCAGTACTTC. This translates into CSARDREDLWDIQYF.

By sample share, this clonotype is medium-sized. The chain employs TRBV4-1 and TRBJ2-3; 7 nucleotides align to TRBD2. With 4 bases clipped from V and 2 bases from J, the junction kept 9 bases outside the gene matches. Germline CDR1 is MGHRA and CDR2 is YSYEKL. The CDR3 runs 16 residues. The CDR3 nucleotides are TGCGCCAGCAGCCCTAGCGGAACGGTCTACACAGATACGCAGTATTTT. Translating gives CASSPSGTVYTDTQYF.

This clonotype is medium-sized within its sample. The J gene is TRBJ2-7, the V gene TRBV19; 7 bases fit TRBD1. Germline V gene data show CDR1 as LNHDA and CDR2 as SQIVND (reference sequence). After removal of 2 bases from V and 0 bases from J, the junction contained 1 base not matched to a gene. The CDR3 runs 14 residues. CDR3: CASSINRGSYEQYF. Here the CDR3 DNA reads TGTGCCAGTAGTATAAACAGGGGCTCCTACGAGCAGTACTTC.

This clonotype counts as medium-sized (0.01 to 0.1%). The CDR3 bases are TGTGCCAGTAGTATAAGCGGTGAGCAGTTCTTC. Its translation is CASSISGEQFF. This rearrangement joins TRBV19 to TRBJ2-1; weak D call: TRBD2 (5 bases). V gave up 2 bases and J gave up 9 bases, with 5 bases separating them. This CDR3 is 11 amino acids long. CDR1 and CDR2 from the germline V gene are LNHDA and SQIVND (reference sequence).

This clonotype is large. The rearrangement links TRBV5-5 to TRBJ2-7; TRBD1 matches at 7 bases. The CDR3 contains 16 residues. Germline CDR1 reads SGHKS; CDR2 reads YYEKEE (reference sequence). V dropped 4 bases and J dropped 1; count of bases not matched to a gene: 11. This chain's CDR3 is CASSGSIGTASYEQYF. The CDR3 DNA reads as TGTGCCAGCAGCGGCTCGATTGGGACAGCTTCCTACGAGCAGTACTTC.

This clonotype ranks as medium-sized. This rearrangement joins TRBV2 to TRBJ2-3, with TRBD2 identical over 7 bases. Germline loops: CDR1 SNHLY, CDR2 FYNNEI. CDR3 length equals 16 residues. The V segment lost 4 bases and the J segment 5 bases; nucleotides outside the gene matches: 12. This CDR3 is CASSVPPGGGQDTQYF. CDR3 sequence (DNA): TGTGCCAGCAGTGTACCCCCGGGGGGTGGTCAAGATACGCAGTATTTT.

This clonotype is labeled large (0.1 to 1%). The V and J genes are TRBV2 and TRBJ2-3; D is ambiguous. V was shortened by 7 bases and J by 0 bases, with 8 bases between the two germline ends. CDR3 length: 13 amino acids. The germline CDR1 and CDR2 sequences are SNHLY and FYNNEI. CDR3 in DNA: TGTGCCAGCACTAGTCGAAGCACAGATACGCAGTATTTT. Its protein is CASTSRSTDTQYF.

This clonotype was counted only a few times. A much larger clone differs by one base, so this may be a read error. This chain links TRBV4-1 with TRBJ2-3; 7 nucleotides align to TRBD2. Germline-derived CDR1 and CDR2 are MGHRA and YSYEKL. Trimming removed 4 bases from V and 2 bases from J; junction bases left unmatched: 9. CDR3 length: 16 amino acids. The CDR3 loop reads CASSPSGTGYTDTQYF. CDR3 in DNA: TGCGCCAGCAGCCCTAGCGGAACGGGCTACACAGATACGCAGTATTTT.

Comment on this clonotype: A read error is possible here, since a much larger clone lies one base away. The conserved phenylalanine or tryptophan normally closing the CDR3 is absent here, so this likely arose from a read error. The chain uses TRBV27 and TRBJ1-1; no reliable D call. Trimming pared 0 bases from V and 5 bases from J, leaving 13 bases between. The CDR3 has 15 residues. The germline gives CDR1 MNHEY, CDR2 SMNVEV (reference sequence). The CDR3 nucleotides are TGTGCCAGCAGTTTATCGCGGGAGAGGGAGACTGAAGCTTTCCTT. Its protein product is CASSLSRERETEAFL.

By proportion, this clonotype is medium-sized (0.01 to 0.1%). The rearrangement links TRBV6-6 to TRBJ2-1; TRBD2 is a possible D gene (6 bases). Germline lookup yields CDR1 MNHNY and CDR2 SVGAGI (reference sequence). The CDR3 runs to 16 residues. V shed 0 bases and J shed 0 bases, with 9 bases lying between them. The CDR3 sequence is CASSYSSGSSYNEQFF. CDR3 in DNA: TGTGCCAGCAGTTACTCTAGCGGCAGCTCCTACAATGAGCAGTTCTTC.

By sample fraction, this clonotype is medium-sized. The genes are TRBV2 and TRBJ2-7, with D possibly being TRBD1 (5 bases). The germline V and J ends were trimmed by 9 bases and 5 bases, with 14 bases remaining between them. In germline, CDR1 is SNHLY, CDR2 FYNNEI. The CDR3 consists of 12 residues. CDR3 DNA: TGTGCCAGGAGAGCTTCAGGGAACGAGCAGTACTTC. It codes for CARRASGNEQYF.

This clonotype rates as medium-sized. V and J are TRBV19 and TRBJ2-2; D is ambiguous. The CDR3 runs to 15 residues. Germline V gives CDR1 LNHDA, CDR2 SQIVND (reference sequence). Trimming shortened V by 2 bases and J by 5 bases, and 12 bases separated the two germline ends. The DNA for the CDR3 is TGTGCCAGTAGTATAATGCGACTTGGAACCGGGGAGCTGTTTTTT. Its protein product is CASSIMRLGTGELFF.

This clonotype has a handful of counts. A much larger clone sits a single nucleotide away, making a read error possible. This sequence joins TRBV28 and TRBJ1-1; D may be TRBD1 (5 bases). The germline V gene encodes CDR1 MDHEN and CDR2 SYDVKM. The CDR3 has 14 residues. CDR3 protein: CASSPARGYTGAFF. DNA for the CDR3: TGTGCCAGCAGTCCCGCGCGGGGGTACACTGGAGCTTTCTTT.

This clonotype is deemed large. The chain carries TRBV11-1 and TRBJ1-1; TRBD1 agrees at 7 bases. The V gene end was trimmed by 3 bases and the J gene end by 0 bases; junction bases not matched to a gene: 10. The CDR3 runs to 17 residues. In germline, CDR1 is SGHAT, CDR2 FQDESV (reference sequence). Here the CDR3 DNA reads TGTGCCAGCAGCTTCTTGCGACAGGGAAGCATGAACACTGAAGCTTTCTTT. Its protein product is CASSFLRQGSMNTEAFF. The variable domain in full, completed from reference TRBV11-1 and TRBJ1-1, reads EAEVAQSPRYKITEKSQAVAFWCDPISGHATLYWYRQILGQGPELLVQFQDESVVDDSQLPKDRFSAERLKGVDSTLKIQPAELGDSAMYLCASSFLRQGSMNTEAFFGQGTRLTVV.

By share of the sample, this clonotype is medium-sized. The chain has TRBV28 and TRBJ2-5; TRBD1 aligns across 9 bases. Germline lookup yields CDR1 MDHEN and CDR2 SYDVKM. The CDR3 totals 15 residues. Germline trimming cut 6 bases from V and 4 bases from J; bases unmatched to any gene: 9. CDR3 loop: CASRPGTGFGETQYF. CDR3 bases: TGTGCCAGCAGACCCGGGACAGGGTTCGGAGAGACCCAGTACTTC.

Points on this clonotype: A much more abundant neighbour one base away suggests this may be a read error. The V and J genes are TRBV28 and TRBJ2-7; D may be TRBD2 (5 bases). Germline V gives CDR1 MDHEN, CDR2 SYDVKM. V was pared by 5 bases and J by 6 bases, with 11 bases between. The CDR3 totals 12 residues. The CDR3: CASSSRRCEQYF. DNA for the CDR3: TGTGCCAGCAGTAGCCGGAGGTGCGAGCAGTACTTC.